This T cell receptor beta chain was sequenced for a study of vaccination effects on CD4 cells after COVID-19. Across the study: Two-dose BNT162b2 or mRNA-1273 vaccination was given to participants. Overall study results and limits: Healthy vaccinees showed cross-reactivity with common cold coronaviruses in only 1 of 255 vaccine-induced clones.

This table comes from immunoSEQ multiplex PCR, and its TCRdb copy is limited to in-frame clones, with some not included. The repertoire holds under 40,000 clones, with roughly 72% as singletons. Sequencing in the ViraFEST assay came after antigen-specific CD4+ T cells had been expanded with viral peptide pools, which were used to stimulate PBMC. The culture ran for approximately nine days before CD4+ T cells were isolated. Vaccinees lacked prior SARS-CoV-2 infection and tested negative for nucleocapsid antibodies. Each well held a few million PBMC cultured with around 9.7 ug/ml peptides and 8 to 10 IU/ml IL-2. The CDR3 has 11 residues. Germline assignment: CDR1 KGHSH and CDR2 LQKENI. The ends were cut back, 4 bases at V and 3 bases at J, with 3 bases in the middle. In regard to this clone: Its antigen is undetermined.

The receptor was isolated from a human donor who received a COVID-19 vaccine. V and J are TRBV18 and TRBJ2-5; D gene ambiguous. The input for sequencing was CD4+ T cells from PBMCs cultured with HCoV-OC43 spike peptides, taken before COVID-19 vaccination. The subset denotes: HCoV-OC43 spike overlapping peptide pool stimulation. CDR3 nucleotide sequence: TGTGCCAGCTCACTGGAAGAGACCCAGTACTTC. This gives the protein CASSLEETQYF.